This T cell receptor (beta chain) was documented in a study of T cells in Graves' hyperthyroidism and ophthalmopathy. Study in general: Peripheral blood samples were taken at initial diagnosis, prior to any treatment.

The CDR3 contains 13 residues. The germline CDR1 and CDR2 sequences are MNHNS and SASEGT. Clinicians diagnosed patients from clinical symptoms, serum thyroxine and TRAb, thyroid ultrasound and orbital computed tomography. On this clonotype itself: Its antigen is undetermined. This clone may be a read error of a much larger clone one base away.

Amplified regions were TCR beta CDR3 sequences from RNA transcripts. First-round RT-PCR targeting the TCR CDR3 was performed with the HTBI primer set. TCRdb recomputed calls from the multiplex PCR reads with MiXCR, one row per CDR3 protein. The sample records 540,000 or so distinct CDR3 sequences, 15% to 19% being singletons. Study conclusions and caveats: Ophthalmopathy was identified by the model a median around 6 months ahead of onset.

This chain connects TRBV6-1 to TRBJ1-1; weak D call: TRBD1 (6 bases). The sample was blood. This receptor was identified in a woman in her twenties or thirties with Graves' hyperthyroidism. The CDR3 is CASDSGVDTKAFF. The CDR3 DNA reads as TGTGCCAGCGATTCAGGGGTGGACACTAAAGCTTTCTTT.